In its sample, the clone carrying this T cell receptor (beta chain) was seen a few times. Its matching antigen is unknown. Germline and junction disagree at one end, which may indicate a read error. Unique molecular identifiers were built into the TCR beta cDNA libraries. A single record per CDR3 protein comes from TCRdb applying MiXCR to the PCR reads. The sample includes approximately 260,000 distinct CDR3 sequences, 36% of them seen just once. The CDR3 is 14 residues long. Germline CDR1 SGHRS, CDR2 YFSETQ. The sample is drawn from a study of post-analysis software for immune sequencing data. Study outcomes and limitations: About 5 TRBV segments (TRBV5-6, TRBV5-1 and TRBV20-1 among them) occurred more frequently in patients than in controls.

The specimen sequenced was blood. The chain is built from TRBV5-1 and TRBJ2-5; D gene unclear. This receptor was identified in a girl aged 5-17 years with multiple sclerosis. The CDR3 sequence is CASTLTGDGETQYF. The CDR3 nucleotides are TGCGCCAGCACCTTGACTGGGGATGGAGAGACCCAGTACTTC.